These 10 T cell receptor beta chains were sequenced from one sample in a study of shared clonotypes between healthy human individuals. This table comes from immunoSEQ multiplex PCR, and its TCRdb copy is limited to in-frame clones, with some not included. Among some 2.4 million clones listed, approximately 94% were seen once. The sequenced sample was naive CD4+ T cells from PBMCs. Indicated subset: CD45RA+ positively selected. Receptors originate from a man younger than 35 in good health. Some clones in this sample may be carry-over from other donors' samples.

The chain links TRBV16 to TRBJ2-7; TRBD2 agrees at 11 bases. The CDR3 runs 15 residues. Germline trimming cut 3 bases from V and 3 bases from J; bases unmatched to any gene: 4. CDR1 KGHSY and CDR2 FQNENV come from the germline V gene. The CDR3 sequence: CASSHTSGRYYEQYF. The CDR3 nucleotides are TGTGCCAGCAGCCATACTAGCGGGAGATACTACGAGCAGTACTTC.

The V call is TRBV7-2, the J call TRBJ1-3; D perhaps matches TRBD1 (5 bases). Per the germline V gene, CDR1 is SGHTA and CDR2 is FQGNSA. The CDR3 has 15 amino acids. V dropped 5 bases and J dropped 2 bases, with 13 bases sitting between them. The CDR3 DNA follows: TGTGCCAGCAGCCTCCAGGGTATAACTGGAAACACCATATATTTT. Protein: CASSLQGITGNTIYF.

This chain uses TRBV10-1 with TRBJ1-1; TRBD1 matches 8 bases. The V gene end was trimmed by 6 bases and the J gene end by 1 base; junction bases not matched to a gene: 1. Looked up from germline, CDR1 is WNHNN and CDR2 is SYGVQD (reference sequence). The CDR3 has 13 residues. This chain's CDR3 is CASRGQENTEAFF. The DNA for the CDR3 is TGCGCCAGCAGGGGACAGGAGAACACTGAAGCTTTCTTT.

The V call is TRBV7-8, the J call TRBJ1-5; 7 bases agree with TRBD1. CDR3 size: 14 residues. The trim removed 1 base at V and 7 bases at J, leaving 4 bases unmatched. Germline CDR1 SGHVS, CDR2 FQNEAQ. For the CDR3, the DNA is TGTGCCAGCAGCTTAGTGACAGGGTTCCAGCCCCAGCATTTT. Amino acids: CASSLVTGFQPQHF.

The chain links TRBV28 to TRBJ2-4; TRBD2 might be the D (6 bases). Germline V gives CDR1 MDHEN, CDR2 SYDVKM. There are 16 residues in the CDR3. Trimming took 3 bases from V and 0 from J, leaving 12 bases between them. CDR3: CASSLVGGQAKNIQYF. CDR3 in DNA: TGTGCCAGCAGTTTGGTGGGAGGTCAAGCCAAAAACATTCAGTACTTC.

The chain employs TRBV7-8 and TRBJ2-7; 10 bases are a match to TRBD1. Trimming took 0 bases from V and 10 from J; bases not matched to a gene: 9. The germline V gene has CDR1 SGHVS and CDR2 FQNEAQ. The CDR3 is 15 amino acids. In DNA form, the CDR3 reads TGTGCCAGCAGCTTAGCGGGCGGGACAGGGGACCTACAGTACTTC. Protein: CASSLAGGTGDLQYF.

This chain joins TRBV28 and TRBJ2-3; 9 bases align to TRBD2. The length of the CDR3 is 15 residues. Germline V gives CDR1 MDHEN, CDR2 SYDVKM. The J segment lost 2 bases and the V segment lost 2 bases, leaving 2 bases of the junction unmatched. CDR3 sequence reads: CASSLGLASTDTQYF. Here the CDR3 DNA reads TGTGCCAGCAGTTTAGGACTAGCGTCCACAGATACGCAGTATTTT. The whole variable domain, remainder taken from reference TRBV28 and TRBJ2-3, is DVKVTQSSRYLVKRTGEKVFLECVQDMDHENMFWYRQDPGLGLRLIYFSYDVKMKEKGDIPEGYSVSREKKERFSLILESASTNQTSMYLCASSLGLASTDTQYFGPGTRLTVL.

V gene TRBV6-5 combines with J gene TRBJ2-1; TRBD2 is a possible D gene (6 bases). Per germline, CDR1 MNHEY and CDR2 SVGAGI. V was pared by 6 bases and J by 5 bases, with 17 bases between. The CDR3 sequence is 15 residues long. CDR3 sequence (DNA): TGTGCCAGCAGCTTAAATCCTAGCGAGGACAATGAGCAGTTCTTC. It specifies CASSLNPSEDNEQFF.

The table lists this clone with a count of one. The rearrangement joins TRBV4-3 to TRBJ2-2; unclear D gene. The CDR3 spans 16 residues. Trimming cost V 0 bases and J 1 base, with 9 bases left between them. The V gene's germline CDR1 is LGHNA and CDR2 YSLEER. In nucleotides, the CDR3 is TGCGCCAGCAGCCAAGAGGGGTGGTTGAACACCGGGGAGCTGTTTTTT. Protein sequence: CASSQEGWLNTGELFF.

The CDR3, as DNA: TGTGCCAGCAGCGTACCGGGACAGTCAACCTACGAGCAGTACTTC. Protein: CASSVPGQSTYEQYF. The chain recombines TRBV7-9 with TRBJ2-7; the match to TRBD1 covers 7 bases. V dropped 5 bases and J dropped 2; count of bases not matched to a gene: 9. There are 15 residues in the CDR3. Germline CDR1 is SEHNR and CDR2 is FQNEAQ (reference sequence).